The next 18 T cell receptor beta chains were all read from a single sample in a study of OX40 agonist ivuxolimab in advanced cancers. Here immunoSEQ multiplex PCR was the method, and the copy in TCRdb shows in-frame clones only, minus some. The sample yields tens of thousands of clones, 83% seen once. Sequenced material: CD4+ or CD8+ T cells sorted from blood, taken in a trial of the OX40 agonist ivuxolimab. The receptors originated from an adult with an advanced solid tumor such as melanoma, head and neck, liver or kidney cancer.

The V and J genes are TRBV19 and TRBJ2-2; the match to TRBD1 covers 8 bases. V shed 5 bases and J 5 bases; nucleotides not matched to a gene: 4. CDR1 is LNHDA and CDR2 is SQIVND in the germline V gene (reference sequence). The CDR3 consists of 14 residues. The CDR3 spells CASSSDRVTGELFF. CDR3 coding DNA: TGTGCCAGTAGTTCGGACAGGGTAACCGGGGAGCTGTTTTTT.

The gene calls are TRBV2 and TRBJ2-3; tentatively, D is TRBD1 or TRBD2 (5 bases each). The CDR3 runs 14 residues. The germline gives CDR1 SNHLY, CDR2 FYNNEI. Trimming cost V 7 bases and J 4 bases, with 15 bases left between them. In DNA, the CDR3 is TGTGCCAGCAAATACAGCGAGGGGTCAGATACGCAGTATTTT. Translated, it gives CASKYSEGSDTQYF. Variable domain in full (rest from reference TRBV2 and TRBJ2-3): EPEVTQTPSHQVTQMGQEVILRCVPISNHLYFYWYRQILGQKVEFLVSFYNNEISEKSEIFDDQFSVERPDGSNFTLKIRSTKLEDSAMYFCASKYSEGSDTQYFGPGTRLTVL.

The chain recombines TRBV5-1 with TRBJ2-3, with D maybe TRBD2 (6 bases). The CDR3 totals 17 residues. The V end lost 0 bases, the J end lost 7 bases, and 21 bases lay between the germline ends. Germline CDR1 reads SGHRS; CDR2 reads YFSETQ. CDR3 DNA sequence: TGCGCCAGCAGCTTGGAGGCCCCCGGGGCTAGCGAATATACGCAGTATTTT. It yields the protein CASSLEAPGASEYTQYF.

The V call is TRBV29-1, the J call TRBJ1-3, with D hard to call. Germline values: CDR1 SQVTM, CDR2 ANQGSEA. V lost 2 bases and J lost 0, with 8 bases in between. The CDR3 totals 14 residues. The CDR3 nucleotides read TGCAGCGTTGAACCGCAGGTCTCTGGAAACACCATATATTTT. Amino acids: CSVEPQVSGNTIYF.

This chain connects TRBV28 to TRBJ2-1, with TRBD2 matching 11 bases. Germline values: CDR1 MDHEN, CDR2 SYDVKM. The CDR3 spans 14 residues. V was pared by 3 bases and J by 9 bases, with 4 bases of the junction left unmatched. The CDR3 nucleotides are TGTGCCAGCAGTTTTAGCGGGAGGGGGGGTGAGCAGTTCTTC. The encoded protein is CASSFSGRGGEQFF.

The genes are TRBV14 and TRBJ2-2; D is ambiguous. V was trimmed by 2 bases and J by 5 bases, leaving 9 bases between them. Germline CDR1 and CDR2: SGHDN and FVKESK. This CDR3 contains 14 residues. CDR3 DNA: TGTGCCAGCAGCCAACTGGGTGGGACCGGGGAGCTGTTTTTT. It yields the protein CASSQLGGTGELFF.

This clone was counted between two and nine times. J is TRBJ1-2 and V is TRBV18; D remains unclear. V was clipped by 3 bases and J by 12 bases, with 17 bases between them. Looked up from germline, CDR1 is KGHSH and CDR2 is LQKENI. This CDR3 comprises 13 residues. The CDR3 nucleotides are TGTGCCAGCTCACCTTCGGTCGATGGAAGCGACACCTTC. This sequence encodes CASSPSVDGSDTF.

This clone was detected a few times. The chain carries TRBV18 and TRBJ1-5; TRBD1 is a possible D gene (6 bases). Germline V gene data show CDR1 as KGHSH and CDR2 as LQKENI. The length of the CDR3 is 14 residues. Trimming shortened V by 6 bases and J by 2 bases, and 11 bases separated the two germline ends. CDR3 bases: TGTGCCAGCTCGGGGGCACAGGGCAATCAGCCCCAGCATTTT. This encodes CASSGAQGNQPQHF.

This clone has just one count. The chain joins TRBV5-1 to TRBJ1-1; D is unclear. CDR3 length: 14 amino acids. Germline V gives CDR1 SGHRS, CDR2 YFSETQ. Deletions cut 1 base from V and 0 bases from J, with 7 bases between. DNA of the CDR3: TGCGCCAGCAGCTTGACCCACATGAACACTGAAGCTTTCTTT. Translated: CASSLTHMNTEAFF. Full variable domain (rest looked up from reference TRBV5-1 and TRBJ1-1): KAGVTQTPRYLIKTRGQQVTLSCSPISGHRSVSWYQQTPGQGLQFLFEYFSETQRNKGNFPGRFSGRQFSNSRSEMNVSTLELGDSALYLCASSLTHMNTEAFFGQGTRLTVV.

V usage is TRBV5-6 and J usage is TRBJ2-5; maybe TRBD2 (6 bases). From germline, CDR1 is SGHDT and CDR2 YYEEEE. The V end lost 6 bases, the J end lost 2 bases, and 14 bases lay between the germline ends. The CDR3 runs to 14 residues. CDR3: CASIKGGQQETQYF. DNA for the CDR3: TGTGCCAGCATCAAGGGAGGCCAACAAGAGACCCAGTACTTC.

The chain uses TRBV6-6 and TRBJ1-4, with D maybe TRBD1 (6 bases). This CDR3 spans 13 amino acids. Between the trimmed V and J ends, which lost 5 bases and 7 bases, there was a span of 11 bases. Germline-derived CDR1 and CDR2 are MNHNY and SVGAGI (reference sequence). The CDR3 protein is CASSDRRTEKLFF. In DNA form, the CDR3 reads TGTGCCAGCAGTGACAGGCGGACTGAAAAACTGTTTTTT.

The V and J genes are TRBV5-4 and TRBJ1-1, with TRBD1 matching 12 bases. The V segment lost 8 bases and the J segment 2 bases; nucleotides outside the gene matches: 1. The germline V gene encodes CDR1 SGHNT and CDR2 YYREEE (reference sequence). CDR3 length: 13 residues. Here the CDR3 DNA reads TGTGCCAGGGGGACAGGGGGCAACACTGAAGCTTTCTTT. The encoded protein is CARGTGGNTEAFF.

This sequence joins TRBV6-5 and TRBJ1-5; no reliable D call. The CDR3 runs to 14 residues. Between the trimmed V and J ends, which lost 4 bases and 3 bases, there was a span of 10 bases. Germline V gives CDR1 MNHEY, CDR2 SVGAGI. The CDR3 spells CASSLSRFNQPQHF. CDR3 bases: TGTGCCAGCAGTTTGTCCCGGTTCAATCAGCCCCAGCATTTT.

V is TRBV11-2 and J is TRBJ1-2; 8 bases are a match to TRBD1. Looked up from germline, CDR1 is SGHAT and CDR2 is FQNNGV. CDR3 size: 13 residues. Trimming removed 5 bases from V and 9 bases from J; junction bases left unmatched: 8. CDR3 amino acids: CASSTGQGGSYTF. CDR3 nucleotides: TGTGCCAGCAGCACCGGACAGGGAGGCAGCTACACCTTC.

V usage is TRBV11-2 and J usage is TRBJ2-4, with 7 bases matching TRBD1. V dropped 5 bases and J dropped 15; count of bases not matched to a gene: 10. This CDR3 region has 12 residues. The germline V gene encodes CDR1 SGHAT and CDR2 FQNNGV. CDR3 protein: CASSGRRQGLYF. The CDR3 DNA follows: TGTGCCAGCAGCGGCCGCCGACAGGGCCTGTACTTC.

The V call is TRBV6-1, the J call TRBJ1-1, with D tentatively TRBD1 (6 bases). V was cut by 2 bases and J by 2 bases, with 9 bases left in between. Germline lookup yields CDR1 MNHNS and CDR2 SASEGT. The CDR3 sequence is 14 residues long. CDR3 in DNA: TGTGCCAGCAGTGAACCAGGGGCTAACACTGAAGCTTTCTTT. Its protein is CASSEPGANTEAFF.

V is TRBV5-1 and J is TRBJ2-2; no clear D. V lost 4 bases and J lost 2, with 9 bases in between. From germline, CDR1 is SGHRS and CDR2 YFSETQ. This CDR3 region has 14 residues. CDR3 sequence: CASSPGFNTGELFF. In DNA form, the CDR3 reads TGCGCCAGCAGCCCCGGATTCAACACCGGGGAGCTGTTTTTT.

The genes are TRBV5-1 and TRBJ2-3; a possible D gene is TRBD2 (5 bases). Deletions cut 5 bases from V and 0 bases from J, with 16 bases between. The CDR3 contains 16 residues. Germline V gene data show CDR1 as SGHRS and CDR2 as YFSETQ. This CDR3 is CASSRGGGRSTDTQYF. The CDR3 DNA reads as TGCGCCAGCAGTCGTGGAGGAGGCCGGAGCACAGATACGCAGTATTTT.